This T cell receptor beta chain originates from a study of CXCR3-negative and CXCR3-positive naive CD8 T cells. The germline V gene encodes CDR1 LGHNA and CDR2 YSLEER. The CDR3 totals 15 residues. The CD45RO-CCR7+CD27+CD95- phenotype denoted naive CD8+ T cells. The method, 5' RACE with UMI labels, was used to prepare the TRB cDNA libraries. TCRdb re-called the 5' RACE reads, yielding one record per CDR3 amino acid sequence without DNA. The sample holds 45,000 to 60,000 distinct CDR3 sequences. The TCR originated in a human donor in good health. Some clones in this sample may be carry-over from other donors' samples. The V and J genes are TRBV4-3 and TRBJ2-3; the TRBD2 assignment by TCRdb is unverifiable without DNA. The sequenced sample consisted of naive CXCR3- CD8+ T cells from blood. Subset of the sample: CD45RO-CCR7+CD27+CD95- naive CD8+ T cells lacking CXCR3 (TNR3-). CDR3: CASSPSGGVTDTQYF.